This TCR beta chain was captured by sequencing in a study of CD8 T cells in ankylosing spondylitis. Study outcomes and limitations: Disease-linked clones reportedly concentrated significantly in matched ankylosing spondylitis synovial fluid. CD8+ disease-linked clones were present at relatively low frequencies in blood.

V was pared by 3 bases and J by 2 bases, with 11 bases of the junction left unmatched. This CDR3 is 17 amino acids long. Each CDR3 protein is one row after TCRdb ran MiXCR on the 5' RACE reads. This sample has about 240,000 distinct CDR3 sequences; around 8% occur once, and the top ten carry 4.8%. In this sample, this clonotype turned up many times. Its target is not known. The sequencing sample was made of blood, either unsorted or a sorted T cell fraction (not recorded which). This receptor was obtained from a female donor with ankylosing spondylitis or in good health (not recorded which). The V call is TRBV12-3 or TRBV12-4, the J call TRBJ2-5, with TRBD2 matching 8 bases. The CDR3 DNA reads TGTGCCAGCAGTTTCGTACTAGCGGACGGGGGGCAAGAGACCCAGTACTTC. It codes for CASSFVLADGGQETQYF.